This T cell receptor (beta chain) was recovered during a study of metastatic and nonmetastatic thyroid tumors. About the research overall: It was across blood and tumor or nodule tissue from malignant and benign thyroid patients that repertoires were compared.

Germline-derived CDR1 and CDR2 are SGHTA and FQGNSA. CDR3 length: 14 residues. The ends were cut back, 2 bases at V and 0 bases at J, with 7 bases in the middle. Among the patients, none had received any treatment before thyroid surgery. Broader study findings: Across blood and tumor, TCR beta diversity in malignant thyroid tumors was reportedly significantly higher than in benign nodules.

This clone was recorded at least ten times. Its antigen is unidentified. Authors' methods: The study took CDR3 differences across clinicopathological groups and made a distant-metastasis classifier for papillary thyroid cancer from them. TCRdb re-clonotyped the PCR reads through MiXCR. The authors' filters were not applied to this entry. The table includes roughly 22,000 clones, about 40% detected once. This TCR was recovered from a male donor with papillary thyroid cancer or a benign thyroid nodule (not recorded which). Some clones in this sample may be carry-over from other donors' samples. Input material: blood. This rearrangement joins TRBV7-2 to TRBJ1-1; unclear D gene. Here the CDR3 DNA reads TGTGCCAGCAGCTTAAACCTCATGAACACTGAAGCTTTCTTT. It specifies CASSLNLMNTEAFF.